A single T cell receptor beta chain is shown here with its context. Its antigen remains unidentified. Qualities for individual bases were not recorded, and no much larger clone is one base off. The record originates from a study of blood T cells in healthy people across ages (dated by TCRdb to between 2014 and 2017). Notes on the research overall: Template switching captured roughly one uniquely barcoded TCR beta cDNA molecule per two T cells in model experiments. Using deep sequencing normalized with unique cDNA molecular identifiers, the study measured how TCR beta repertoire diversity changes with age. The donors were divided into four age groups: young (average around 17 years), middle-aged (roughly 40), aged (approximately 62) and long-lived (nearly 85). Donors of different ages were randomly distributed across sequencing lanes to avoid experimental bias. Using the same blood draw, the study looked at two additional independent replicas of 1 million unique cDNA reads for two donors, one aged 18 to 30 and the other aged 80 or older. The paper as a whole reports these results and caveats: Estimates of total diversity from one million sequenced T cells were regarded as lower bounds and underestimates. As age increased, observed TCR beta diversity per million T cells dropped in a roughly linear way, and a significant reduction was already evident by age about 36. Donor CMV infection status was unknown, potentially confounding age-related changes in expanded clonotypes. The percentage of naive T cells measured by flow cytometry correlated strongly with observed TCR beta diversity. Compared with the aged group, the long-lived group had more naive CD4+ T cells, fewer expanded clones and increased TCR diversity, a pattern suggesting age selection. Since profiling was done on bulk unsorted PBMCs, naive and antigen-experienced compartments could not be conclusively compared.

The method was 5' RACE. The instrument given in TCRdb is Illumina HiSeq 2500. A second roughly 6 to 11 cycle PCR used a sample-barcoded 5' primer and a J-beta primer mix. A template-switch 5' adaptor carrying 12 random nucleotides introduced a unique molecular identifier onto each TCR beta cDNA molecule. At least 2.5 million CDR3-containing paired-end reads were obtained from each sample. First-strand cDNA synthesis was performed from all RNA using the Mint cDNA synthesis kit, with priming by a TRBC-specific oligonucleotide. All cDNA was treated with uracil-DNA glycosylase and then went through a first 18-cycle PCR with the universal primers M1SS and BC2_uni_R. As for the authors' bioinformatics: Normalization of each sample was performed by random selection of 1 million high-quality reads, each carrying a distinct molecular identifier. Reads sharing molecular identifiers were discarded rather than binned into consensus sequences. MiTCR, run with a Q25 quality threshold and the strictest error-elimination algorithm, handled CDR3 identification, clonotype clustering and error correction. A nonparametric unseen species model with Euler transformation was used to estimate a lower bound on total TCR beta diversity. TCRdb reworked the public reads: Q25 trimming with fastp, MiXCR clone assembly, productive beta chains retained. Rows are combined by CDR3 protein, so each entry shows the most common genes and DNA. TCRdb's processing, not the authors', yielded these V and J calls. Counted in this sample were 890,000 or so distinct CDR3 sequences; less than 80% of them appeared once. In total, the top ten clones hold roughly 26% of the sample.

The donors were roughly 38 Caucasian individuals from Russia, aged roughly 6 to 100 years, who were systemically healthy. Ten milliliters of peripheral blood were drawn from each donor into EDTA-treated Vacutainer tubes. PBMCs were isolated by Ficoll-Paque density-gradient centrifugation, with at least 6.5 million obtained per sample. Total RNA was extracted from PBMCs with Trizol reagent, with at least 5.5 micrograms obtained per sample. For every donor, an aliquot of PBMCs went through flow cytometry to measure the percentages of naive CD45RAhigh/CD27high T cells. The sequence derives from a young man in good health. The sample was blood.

The nucleotide sequence reads as follows: TGTGCCAGCAGCTCCGGACAGAAACAAGAGACCCAGTACTTC. Its protein product is CASSSGQKQETQYF. The rearrangement joined TRBV7-2 to TRBJ2-5, and TRBD1 may be the D gene, going by 6 matching bases. CDR1 and CDR2 were assigned from the germline V gene as SGHTA and FQGNSA. The V end loses 4 bases and the J end loses 2 bases, and a stretch of 11 bases separates them. Spanning cysteine to phenylalanine, the CDR3 consists of 14 amino acids. Just CDR3 DNA is preserved here, 42 bases in frame from base 1.